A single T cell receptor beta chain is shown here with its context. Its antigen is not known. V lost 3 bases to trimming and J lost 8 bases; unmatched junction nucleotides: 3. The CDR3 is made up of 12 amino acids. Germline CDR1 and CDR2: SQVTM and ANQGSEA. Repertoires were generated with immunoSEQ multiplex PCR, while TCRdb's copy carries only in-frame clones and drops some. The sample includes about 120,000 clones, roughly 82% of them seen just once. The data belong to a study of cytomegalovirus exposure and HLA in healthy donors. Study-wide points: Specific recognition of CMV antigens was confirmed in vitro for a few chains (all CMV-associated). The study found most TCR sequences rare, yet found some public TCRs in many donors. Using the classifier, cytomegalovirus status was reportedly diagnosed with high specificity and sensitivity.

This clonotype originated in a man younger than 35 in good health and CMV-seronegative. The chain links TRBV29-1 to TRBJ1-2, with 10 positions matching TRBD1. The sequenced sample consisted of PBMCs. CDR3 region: CSVETGGGGYTF. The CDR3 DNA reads TGCAGCGTTGAGACAGGGGGCGGCGGCTACACCTTC.